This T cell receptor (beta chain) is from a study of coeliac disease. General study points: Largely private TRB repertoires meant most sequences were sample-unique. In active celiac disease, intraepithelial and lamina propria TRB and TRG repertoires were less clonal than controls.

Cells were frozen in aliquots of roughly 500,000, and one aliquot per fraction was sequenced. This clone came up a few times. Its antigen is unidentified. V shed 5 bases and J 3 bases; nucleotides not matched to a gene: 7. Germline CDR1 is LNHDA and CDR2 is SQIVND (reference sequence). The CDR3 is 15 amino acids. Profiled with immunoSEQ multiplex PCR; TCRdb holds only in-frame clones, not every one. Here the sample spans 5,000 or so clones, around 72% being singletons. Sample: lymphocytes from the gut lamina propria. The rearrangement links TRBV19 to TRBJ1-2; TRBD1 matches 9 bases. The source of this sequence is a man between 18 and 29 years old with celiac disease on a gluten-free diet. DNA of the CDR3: TGTGCCAGTAGTTCGATGGGGACAGGGTACTATGGCTACACCTTC. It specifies CASSSMGTGYYGYTF.